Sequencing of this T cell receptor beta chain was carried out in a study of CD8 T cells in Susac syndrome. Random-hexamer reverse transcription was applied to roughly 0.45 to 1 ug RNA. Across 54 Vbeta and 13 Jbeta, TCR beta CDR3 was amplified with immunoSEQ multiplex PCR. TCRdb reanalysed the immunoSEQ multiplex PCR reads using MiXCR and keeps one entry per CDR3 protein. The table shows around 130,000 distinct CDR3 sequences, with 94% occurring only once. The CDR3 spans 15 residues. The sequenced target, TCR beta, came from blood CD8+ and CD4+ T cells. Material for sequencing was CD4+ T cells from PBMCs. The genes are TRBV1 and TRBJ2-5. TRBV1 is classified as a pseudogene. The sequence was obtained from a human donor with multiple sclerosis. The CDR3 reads CTSSQDYLEQETQYF. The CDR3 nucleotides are TGCACCAGCAGCCAAGATTACCTCGAGCAAGAGACCCAGTACTTC.